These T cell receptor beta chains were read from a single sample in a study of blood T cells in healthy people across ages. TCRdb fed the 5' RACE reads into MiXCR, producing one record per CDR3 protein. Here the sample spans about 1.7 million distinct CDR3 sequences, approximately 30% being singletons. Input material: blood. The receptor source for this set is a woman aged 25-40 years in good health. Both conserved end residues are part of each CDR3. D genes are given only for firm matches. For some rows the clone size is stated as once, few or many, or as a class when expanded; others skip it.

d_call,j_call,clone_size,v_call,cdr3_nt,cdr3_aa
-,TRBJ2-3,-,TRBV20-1,TGCAGTGCTAGAGTCGGGACGGGTACGCAGTATTTT,CSARVGTGTQYF
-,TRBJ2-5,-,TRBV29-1,TGCAGCGTTACATTCATCCTTTGGGGGAGCGGTCGGGAGACCCAGTACTTC,CSVTFILWGSGRETQYF
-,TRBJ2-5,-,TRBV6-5,TGTGCCAGCAGTAACAGTGGTTGGCAGACCCAGTACTTC,CASSNSGWQTQYF
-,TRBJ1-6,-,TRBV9,TGTGCCAGCAGCGTAGCTGAGAATTCACCCCTCCACTTT,CASSVAENSPLHF
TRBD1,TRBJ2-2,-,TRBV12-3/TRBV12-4,TGTGCCAGCAGTGGGACAGGGGGCGCCATCGGGGAGCTGTTTTTT,CASSGTGGAIGELFF
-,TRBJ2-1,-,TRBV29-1,TGCAGCGTTGTATACCCCCCAAATGAGCAGTTCTTC,CSVVYPPNEQFF
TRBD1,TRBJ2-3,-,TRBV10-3,TGTGCCATCAGACAGGGGGCCGCAGATACGCAGTATTTT,CAIRQGAADTQYF
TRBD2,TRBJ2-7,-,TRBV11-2,TGTGCCAGCAGCACAGGGCCCCGACTAGCGGGAGTCGACGAGCAGTACTTC,CASSTGPRLAGVDEQYF
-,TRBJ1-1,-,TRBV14,TGTGCCAGCAGCCAAGGCCTGAGGCGGACTGAAGCTTTCTTT,CASSQGLRRTEAFF
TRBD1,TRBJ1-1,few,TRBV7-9,TGTGCCAGCAGCTCGACAGGGGGCCTCAACACTGAAGCTTTCTTT,CASSSTGGLNTEAFF
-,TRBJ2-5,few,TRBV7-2,TGTGCCAGCAGCTTGAGAGGGTGGAGCCAAGAGACCCGGTACTTC,CASSLRGWSQETRYF
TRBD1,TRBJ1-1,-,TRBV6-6,TGTGCCAGCAGCAACAGGGGGAACACTGAAGCTTTCTTT,CASSNRGNTEAFF
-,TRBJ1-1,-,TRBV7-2,TGTGCCAGCAGCCCCGGGGGGGGGTCTGTTTCTGAAGCTTTCTTT,CASSPGGGSVSEAFF
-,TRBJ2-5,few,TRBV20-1,TGCAGTGCGGAAGAGGTGGTACGAGTTACCGGGACCCAGTACTTC,CSAEEVVRVTGTQYF
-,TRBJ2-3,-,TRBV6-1,TGTGCCAGCCGCCGGAGGACCACAGATACGCAGTATTTT,CASRRRTTDTQYF
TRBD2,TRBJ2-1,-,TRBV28,TGTGCCAGCAGTCAACCGGGACTAGCGGGGGGGCATCACAATGAGCAGTTCTTC,CASSQPGLAGGHHNEQFF
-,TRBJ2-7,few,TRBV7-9,TGTGCCAGCAGATTGGAGGGGGAAGGCGAGCAGTACTTC,CASRLEGEGEQYF